A single sample gave rise to the 25 T cell receptor beta chains below, sequenced in a study of PD-L1 blockade in urothelial cancer. Assay used: immunoSEQ multiplex PCR; TCRdb lists only in-frame clones, some missing. The sample has more than 45,000 clones, roughly 82% seen once; the top ten hold under 5%. The sample here was PBMCs, taken around atezolizumab (anti-PD-L1) treatment. These receptors all stem from a man aged 70-80 years with urothelial cancer.

Ten or more counts support this clone. The rearrangement joins TRBV4-1 to TRBJ2-5; possible D gene TRBD1, 5 bases. CDR1 is MGHRA, CDR2 YSYEKL, per germline. V was clipped by 2 bases and J by 7 bases, with 11 bases between them. The CDR3 extends over 13 amino acids. CDR3 bases: TGCGCCAGCAGCCAAATAGGGGCGTGGACCCAGTACTTC. Protein sequence: CASSQIGAWTQYF.

This clone is a singleton in its sample. The chain links TRBV5-5 to TRBJ1-1, with a tentative D call TRBD1 (5 bases). Trimming removed 4 bases at V and 4 bases at J, with 23 bases between. Germline loops: CDR1 SGHKS, CDR2 YYEKEE (reference sequence). This CDR3 has 17 amino acids. The CDR3 region is CASSLQASQWWVTEAFF. Written as DNA, the CDR3 is TGTGCCAGCAGCCTACAGGCCAGTCAGTGGTGGGTCACTGAAGCTTTCTTT.

V gene TRBV19 combines with J gene TRBJ2-2, with TRBD2 matching over 8 bases. Germline CDR1 and CDR2: LNHDA and SQIVND (reference sequence). The length of the CDR3 is 15 residues. Trimming removed 7 bases from V and 3 bases from J; junction bases left unmatched: 7. CDR3 bases: TGTGCCAGTAAAGGAAGAGCGGGAGACACCGGGGAGCTGTTTTTT. Its translation: CASKGRAGDTGELFF.

A few counts support this clone. The gene calls are TRBV12-5 and TRBJ1-1; D perhaps matches TRBD1 (6 bases). The V and J ends lost 9 bases and 0 bases respectively, with 11 bases between them. CDR3 length: 13 amino acids. CDR1 LGHNT and CDR2 FRNRAP come from the germline V gene. CDR3: CASRTEMNTEAFF. The CDR3 DNA reads as TGTGCTAGCCGGACAGAGATGAACACTGAAGCTTTCTTT.

The V call is TRBV25-1, the J call TRBJ1-2, with D hard to call. Trimming removed 5 bases from V and 0 bases from J, with 13 bases in between. The germline gives CDR1 MGHDK, CDR2 SYGVNS. The CDR3 is 15 residues long. This chain's CDR3 is CASSPTEQSNYGYTF. The DNA of the CDR3 is TGTGCCAGCAGTCCGACGGAACAGTCTAACTATGGCTACACCTTC.

The chain is built from TRBV27 and TRBJ1-5; unclear D gene. Germline assignment: CDR1 MNHEY and CDR2 SMNVEV (reference sequence). This CDR3 region has 15 residues. The V end was cut by 0 bases, the J end by 0 bases, with 6 bases between. This chain's CDR3 is CASSLSGGSNQPQHF. CDR3 DNA sequence: TGTGCCAGCAGTTTATCTGGAGGTAGCAATCAGCCCCAGCATTTT.

The rearrangement joins TRBV4-1 to TRBJ2-4; 14 nucleotides align to TRBD2. The V and J ends lost 4 bases and 2 bases, in that order; junction bases with no gene match: 7. Per the germline V gene, CDR1 is MGHRA and CDR2 is YSYEKL. The CDR3 consists of 18 residues. CDR3 protein: CASSPGLAGGRSKNIQYF. As DNA, the CDR3 is TGCGCCAGCAGCCCCGGACTAGCGGGAGGTCGATCCAAAAACATTCAGTACTTC.

This sequence joins TRBV5-1 and TRBJ1-2; the D gene is possibly TRBD1 (6 bases). The CDR3 is made up of 15 amino acids. The germline gives CDR1 SGHRS, CDR2 YFSETQ. V dropped 4 bases and J dropped 4 bases, with 17 bases sitting between them. Here the CDR3 DNA reads TGCGCCAGCAGCGCGGGGGCAGGGCACCCCTATGGCTACACCTTC. Its translation: CASSAGAGHPYGYTF. The whole variable domain, filled in from reference TRBV5-1 and TRBJ1-2, reads KAGVTQTPRYLIKTRGQQVTLSCSPISGHRSVSWYQQTPGQGLQFLFEYFSETQRNKGNFPGRFSGRQFSNSRSEMNVSTLELGDSALYLCASSAGAGHPYGYTFGSGTRLTVV.

CDR3 residues: CASSPISSQETQYF. The CDR3 DNA is TGTGCCAGCTCACCAATCTCTAGCCAAGAGACCCAGTACTTC. The chain employs TRBV18 and TRBJ2-5; D is unclear. Germline V gene data show CDR1 as KGHSH and CDR2 as LQKENI. The germline V and J ends were trimmed by 2 bases and 1 base, with 8 bases remaining between them. The CDR3 extends over 14 amino acids.

The CDR3 coding sequence is TGTGCCAGTACGGCAGGGGGAAGTGAAAAACTGTTTTTT. Its translation: CASTAGGSEKLFF. The chain uses TRBV19 and TRBJ1-4, with 7 bases identical to TRBD1. J was trimmed by 7 bases and V by 7 bases; bases with no gene match: 6. The CDR3 has 13 residues. Germline CDR1 reads LNHDA; CDR2 reads SQIVND (reference sequence).

The chain has TRBV4-2 and TRBJ2-3, with D uncertain. The V gene lost 0 bases and the J gene lost 6 bases, with 7 bases spanning the gap. CDR1 is LGHNA, CDR2 YNFKEQ, per germline. The CDR3 is made up of 13 amino acids. The CDR3, as DNA: TGTGCCAGCAGCCAAGATTACCGGGATACGCAGTATTTT. It specifies CASSQDYRDTQYF.

V and J are TRBV27 and TRBJ2-7, with D possibly TRBD2 on 8 matching bases. Trimming pared 6 bases from V and 6 bases from J, leaving 18 bases between. The CDR3 is 14 amino acids. CDR1 and CDR2 (germline): MNHEY, SMNVEV (reference sequence). CDR3 DNA: TGTGCCAGCAGCTTTAGCGGGAACAGGGGCGAGCAGTACTTC. It is translated as CASSFSGNRGEQYF.

In its sample, this clone was seen once. The chain carries TRBV18 and TRBJ1-2; D is perhaps TRBD1 (6 bases). Deletions cut 3 bases from V and 3 bases from J, with 8 bases between. The CDR3 spans 13 residues. Germline V gene data show CDR1 as KGHSH and CDR2 as LQKENI. Here the CDR3 DNA reads TGTGCCAGCTCACCGACAGGTCACTATGGCTACACCTTC. It specifies CASSPTGHYGYTF.

The V and J genes are TRBV2 and TRBJ2-2, with D tentatively TRBD1 (5 bases). CDR1 and CDR2 from the germline V gene are SNHLY and FYNNEI. V gave up 3 bases and J gave up 1 base, with 18 bases separating them. The CDR3 has 18 amino acids. Here the CDR3 DNA reads TGTGCCAGCAGTGAGGTTAGGGGAAGGCTCCAGAACACCGGGGAGCTGTTTTTT. Amino acids: CASSEVRGRLQNTGELFF.

The gene calls are TRBV2 and TRBJ1-1, with 8 nucleotides matching TRBD1. The CDR3 is 15 amino acids. The ends lost 4 bases at V and 3 bases at J; junction bases unmatched: 7. Germline assignment: CDR1 SNHLY and CDR2 FYNNEI. This CDR3 reads CASSAGQGIDTEAFF. As DNA, the CDR3 is TGTGCCAGCAGTGCCGGACAGGGTATCGACACTGAAGCTTTCTTT.

The V and J genes are TRBV11-2 and TRBJ2-3; 7 bases are a match to TRBD1. The CDR3 totals 15 residues. Germline V gives CDR1 SGHAT, CDR2 FQNNGV. With 4 bases clipped from V and 2 bases from J, the junction kept 6 bases outside the gene matches. CDR3 nucleotides: TGTGCCAGCAGCTCCCACAGGGGATTCACAGATACGCAGTATTTT. It translates to CASSSHRGFTDTQYF.

The chain combines TRBV14 with TRBJ2-1, with 10 positions matching TRBD2. After removal of 4 bases from V and 9 bases from J, the junction contained 18 bases not matched to a gene. Germline CDR1 is SGHDN and CDR2 is FVKESK. This CDR3 spans 18 amino acids. CDR3 in DNA: TGTGCCAGCAGCCTAGATTCTAGCGGGAGCCTCCTAGGAGGTGAGCAGTTCTTC. It yields the protein CASSLDSSGSLLGGEQFF.

V is TRBV6-1 and J is TRBJ2-7; 9 nucleotides line up with TRBD1. V lost 4 bases to trimming and J lost 6 bases; unmatched junction nucleotides: 4. The CDR3 consists of 13 residues. Per germline, CDR1 MNHNS and CDR2 SASEGT. The CDR3 here is CASSGTGVSEQYF. The CDR3 DNA is TGTGCCAGCAGTGGGACAGGGGTTAGCGAGCAGTACTTC.

The genes are TRBV25-1 and TRBJ1-2; D remains unclear. CDR3 length: 12 residues. The V gene lost 4 bases and the J gene lost 6 bases, with 9 bases spanning the gap. The V gene's germline CDR1 is MGHDK and CDR2 SYGVNS. CDR3 protein: CASSGNRDGYTF. The CDR3 DNA is TGTGCCAGCAGTGGAAACAGAGATGGCTACACCTTC.

The chain recombines TRBV6-5 with TRBJ2-7; TRBD1 aligns across 7 bases. This CDR3 is 16 amino acids long. Germline V gene data show CDR1 as MNHEY and CDR2 as SVGAGI. Unmatched junction bases numbered 8, after V lost 2 bases and J lost 1 base. In DNA form, the CDR3 reads TGTGCCAGCAGTTACGCCTGGACAGGCGCTTCCTACGAGCAGTACTTC. Residues: CASSYAWTGASYEQYF.

The chain joins TRBV5-4 to TRBJ1-1, with 7 bases fitting TRBD1. V trimming: 4 bases; J trimming: 11 bases; junction bases outside the gene matches: 11. Germline lookup yields CDR1 SGHNT and CDR2 YYREEE (reference sequence). This CDR3 contains 13 residues. The CDR3 sequence is CASSPTGTLVAFF. Here the CDR3 DNA reads TGTGCCAGCAGCCCGACAGGGACATTGGTGGCTTTCTTT.

The chain employs TRBV6-1 and TRBJ2-7; possibly TRBD2 for D (5 bases). Germline lookup yields CDR1 MNHNS and CDR2 SASEGT. Trimming took 7 bases from V and 1 from J, leaving 14 bases between them. CDR3 length: 14 residues. This CDR3 is CASTRGSQSYEQYF. The CDR3 nucleotides read TGTGCCAGCACCCGGGGTTCGCAGTCCTACGAGCAGTACTTC.

Remarks on this clone: A junction boundary mismatches the germline segment, possibly from a read error. At the DNA level, this CDR3 is encoded by other sequences in the same sample as well. The rearrangement links TRBV30 to TRBJ2-3, with D possibly matching TRBD2 (6 bases). The CDR3 contains 13 residues. Per the germline V gene, CDR1 is GTSNPN and CDR2 is SVGIG (reference sequence). The CDR3 coding sequence is TGTGCCTCAGCCCCCGGGAGTGCAGATACACAGTATTTT. As protein: CASAPGSADTQYF.

The count of this clone is one. This chain connects TRBV19 to TRBJ1-5, with D perhaps matching TRBD1 (5 bases). Per the germline V gene, CDR1 is LNHDA and CDR2 is SQIVND (reference sequence). The CDR3 is 16 amino acids. V was shortened by 1 base and J by 0 bases, with 10 bases between the two germline ends. The CDR3 DNA is TGTGCCAGTAGTATAGGGGGGAGGGATAGCAATCAGCCCCAGCATTTT. This codes for CASSIGGRDSNQPQHF.

V gene TRBV1 combines with J gene TRBJ2-4; the table calls TRBD2, which could not be checked here. TRBV1 is noted as a pseudogene. CDR3 length equals 21 residues. CDR3 sequence (DNA): TGCACCAGCAGCCAGGGACTTAGGGTAGCGGGAGGTGGATCTGCCAAAAACATTCAGTACTTC. Protein product: CTSSQGLRVAGGGSAKNIQYF.